This T cell receptor beta chain was recovered during a study of blood T cell repertoires in COVID-19. The wider study: Italy, Spain and the United States were the sources of the convalescent and acute COVID-19 samples.

Here immunoSEQ multiplex PCR was the method, and the copy in TCRdb shows in-frame clones only, minus some. Here the sample spans roughly 87,000 clones, approximately 75% being singletons. This clone was seen more than once but under ten times. From germline, CDR1 is MNHEY and CDR2 SMNVEV (reference sequence). This CDR3 comprises 14 residues. Trimming shortened V by 6 bases and J by 12 bases, and 21 bases separated the two germline ends. The clonotype comes from an elderly woman with acute or convalescent COVID-19. The sample consisted of peripheral blood. This chain connects TRBV27 to TRBJ2-1, with D perhaps matching TRBD2 (5 bases). CDR3 sequence: CASRVYGGGLGQFF. CDR3 nucleotide sequence: TGTGCCAGCAGAGTTTATGGCGGTGGACTGGGGCAGTTCTTC.